This TCR beta chain was captured by sequencing in a study of preoperative IRX-2 immunotherapy in early breast cancer. Germline lookup yields CDR1 SGHNT and CDR2 YENEEA. The junction had 13 bases not matched to a gene; V was cut back by 4 bases and J by 4 bases. The CDR3 runs to 18 residues. This clone was counted a few times. Using immunoSEQ multiplex PCR, the repertoire was profiled, and TCRdb retains in-frame clones only, with some absent. The table records tens of thousands of clones, roughly four fifths of them present only once. The treatment: preoperative locoregional IRX-2 cytokine immunotherapy. Preoperative locoregional IRX-2 cytokine immunotherapy was tested in the phase Ib source study.

The chain employs TRBV11-3 and TRBJ2-3; 11 bases are shared with TRBD2. This TCR was recovered from a human donor with breast cancer. The sequences come from lymph node tissue, collected after IRX-2 immunotherapy. CDR3: CASSSRGTSGLSPDTQYF. CDR3 coding DNA: TGTGCCAGCAGCTCGCGAGGGACTAGCGGTCTGTCCCCAGATACGCAGTATTTT.